Below are 30 T cell receptor beta chains sequenced from a single sample in a study of blood T cell repertoires in COVID-19. Only in-frame clones appear in the TCRdb table, and some are missing; sequencing was by immunoSEQ multiplex PCR. The sample has around 60,000 clones, 81% seen once. Sequences were obtained from peripheral blood. The receptors were gathered from a man at least 80 years old with acute or convalescent COVID-19.

The chain couples TRBV5-6 to TRBJ1-2; no clear D. Deletions cut 4 bases from V and 6 bases from J, with 13 bases between. The CDR3 sequence is 13 residues long. The germline V gene has CDR1 SGHDT and CDR2 YYEEEE. CDR3 sequence (DNA): TGTGCCAGCAGCCCTTTCTTTGGCCATGGCTACACCTTC. Amino acid sequence: CASSPFFGHGYTF.

This chain uses TRBV5-1 with TRBJ1-3; possibly TRBD1 for D (6 bases). V lost 3 bases, J lost 2 bases, and 18 bases lay in between. Germline V CDR1 and CDR2: SGHRS, YFSETQ. This CDR3 is 17 amino acids long. CDR3 region: CASSSGAGVGPGNTIYF. Here the CDR3 DNA reads TGCGCCAGCAGCTCCGGCGCAGGGGTTGGTCCTGGAAACACCATATATTTT.

This chain uses TRBV5-4 with TRBJ2-1, with 9 bases matching TRBD1. CDR1 and CDR2 from the germline V gene are SGHNT and YYREEE (reference sequence). This CDR3 comprises 16 residues. The trim removed 0 bases at V and 4 bases at J, leaving 5 bases unmatched. CDR3 in amino acids: CASSLVGTGIYNEQFF. The CDR3 coding sequence is TGTGCCAGCAGCTTGGTCGGGACAGGGATATACAATGAGCAGTTCTTC.

This clone occurred a few times. The J gene is TRBJ1-2, the V gene TRBV6-1, with unresolved D. V was cut by 2 bases and J by 4 bases, with 17 bases left in between. The germline gives CDR1 MNHNS, CDR2 SASEGT. The CDR3 is made up of 16 amino acids. The CDR3 region is CASSENRLRVTYGYTF. DNA for the CDR3: TGTGCCAGCAGTGAAAACCGCCTGAGGGTCACCTATGGCTACACCTTC.

The chain employs TRBV19 and TRBJ1-2, with 9 nucleotides matching TRBD1. Trimming took 5 bases from V and 1 from J; bases not matched to a gene: 5. Germline CDR1 is LNHDA and CDR2 is SQIVND (reference sequence). This CDR3 is built from 15 residues. This CDR3 reads CASSPRTGVNYGYTF. CDR3 DNA sequence: TGTGCCAGTAGTCCAAGGACAGGGGTTAACTATGGCTACACCTTC.

This clone was seen more than once but under ten times. The J gene is TRBJ2-3, the V gene TRBV2; TRBD2 is a possible D gene (5 bases). V gave up 7 bases and J gave up 0 bases, with 17 bases separating them. This CDR3 is built from 16 residues. Germline V gives CDR1 SNHLY, CDR2 FYNNEI. The CDR3 sequence: CASISVRASSTDTQYF. The CDR3 bases are TGTGCCAGCATATCCGTGCGGGCCTCTAGCACAGATACGCAGTATTTT.

This clone has a handful of counts. The J gene is TRBJ2-1, the V gene TRBV7-2, with unresolved D. Germline CDR1 and CDR2: SGHTA and FQGNSA. The CDR3 is 13 amino acids. V was clipped by 4 bases and J by 4 bases, with 8 bases between them. The CDR3 loop is CASSSFPYNEQFF. The CDR3 region has the DNA TGTGCCAGCAGCTCGTTCCCTTACAATGAGCAGTTCTTC.

CDR3 sequence: CASSLELLAGATSPDNEQFF. The CDR3 DNA is TGTGCCAGCAGCTTAGAACTACTAGCGGGGGCAACATCTCCGGACAATGAGCAGTTCTTC. V usage is TRBV11-2 and J usage is TRBJ2-1, with 11 bases that match TRBD2. Germline lookup yields CDR1 SGHAT and CDR2 FQNNGV. This CDR3 has 20 residues. V trimming: 0 bases; J trimming: 5 bases; junction bases outside the gene matches: 15.

The rearrangement joins TRBV2 to TRBJ2-2, with 12 bases identical to TRBD1. The CDR3 is 16 amino acids. J lost 3 bases, V lost 6 bases, and 5 bases had no gene match. Germline V gene sequence: CDR1 SNHLY, CDR2 FYNNEI. DNA for the CDR3: TGTGCCAGCAGATTGGGACAGGGGGCCCACACCGGGGAGCTGTTTTTT. This encodes CASRLGQGAHTGELFF.

The chain uses TRBV2 and TRBJ2-7, with TRBD1 as a possible D gene (6 bases). The germline CDR1 and CDR2 sequences are SNHLY and FYNNEI. The CDR3 sequence is 14 residues long. Trimming cost V 4 bases and J 5 bases, with 15 bases left between them. The CDR3 DNA follows: TGTGCCAGCAGTGCGCAGGGGCTCTTCAACGAGCAGTACTTC. The encoded protein is CASSAQGLFNEQYF. Together with reference TRBV2 and TRBJ2-7, the CDR3 gives the full variable domain: EPEVTQTPSHQVTQMGQEVILRCVPISNHLYFYWYRQILGQKVEFLVSFYNNEISEKSEIFDDQFSVERPDGSNFTLKIRSTKLEDSAMYFCASSAQGLFNEQYFGPGTRLTVT.

This clone has only one observation. This chain joins TRBV4-2 and TRBJ1-6; D is unresolved. The CDR3 sequence is 15 residues long. Germline values: CDR1 LGHNA, CDR2 YNFKEQ. V was cut by 0 bases and J by 8 bases, with 11 bases left in between. The CDR3 loop is CASSQDQRNYSPLHF. In nucleotides, the CDR3 is TGTGCCAGCAGCCAAGATCAGAGGAATTATTCACCCCTCCACTTT.

The CDR3 nucleotides are TGTGCCAGCAGGGCGGAGAACACTGAAGCTTTCTTT. Translation gives CASRAENTEAFF. V and J are TRBV2 and TRBJ1-1, with D unresolved. Trimming took off 6 bases at V and 1 base at J, with 6 bases between the two ends. The germline V gene has CDR1 SNHLY and CDR2 FYNNEI. The CDR3 spans 12 residues.

The rearrangement uses TRBV6-5 and TRBJ2-3, with 11 bases identical to TRBD2. After removal of 5 bases from V and 11 bases from J, the junction contained 12 bases not matched to a gene. The CDR3 loop spans 15 amino acids. The germline V gene has CDR1 MNHEY and CDR2 SVGAGI. CDR3 amino acids: CASSPGLAGPLVQYF. The CDR3 coding sequence is TGTGCCAGCAGTCCCGGACTAGCGGGCCCTTTGGTGCAGTATTTT.

In this sample, this clone turned up a few times. CDR3 nucleotide sequence: TGTGCCTGGAGTCCAAGCGGGGCATCCAAGTTCCAAGAGACCCAGTACTTC. Translating it yields CAWSPSGASKFQETQYF. The J gene is TRBJ2-5, the V gene TRBV30; 7 bases agree with TRBD2. V was pared by 2 bases and J by 1 base, with 13 bases of the junction left unmatched. The germline gives CDR1 GTSNPN, CDR2 SVGIG (reference sequence). This CDR3 spans 17 amino acids. The complete variable domain, with remaining parts taken from reference TRBV30 and TRBJ2-5, reads SQTIHQWPATLVQPVGSPLSLECTVEGTSNPNLYWYRQAAGRGLQLLFYSVGIGQISSEVPQNLSASRPQDRQFILSSKKLLLSDSGFYLCAWSPSGASKFQETQYFGPGTRLLVL.

The chain uses TRBV5-1 and TRBJ2-7, with 8 nucleotides matching TRBD1. Germline V gives CDR1 SGHRS, CDR2 YFSETQ. Losses at the gene ends were 0 bases for V and 5 bases for J; bases not matched to a gene: 4. CDR3 length: 14 residues. The CDR3 coding sequence is TGCGCCAGCAGCTTGGATCACAGGGGGGACGAGCAGTACTTC. Its translation is CASSLDHRGDEQYF.

The chain is built from TRBV28 and TRBJ1-6; D gene unclear. CDR3 length: 15 residues. The V end was cut by 3 bases, the J end by 7 bases, with 13 bases between. Per the germline V gene, CDR1 is MDHEN and CDR2 is SYDVKM. The CDR3 DNA reads as TGTGCCAGCAGTTTGCGTGGAGGGCGGAATTCACCCCTCCACTTT. Protein: CASSLRGGRNSPLHF.

This clone has just a few counts. The chain employs TRBV5-1 and TRBJ2-3; D is undetermined. The germline CDR1 and CDR2 sequences are SGHRS and YFSETQ. Trimming shortened V by 4 bases and J by 1 base, and 10 bases separated the two germline ends. The CDR3 consists of 14 residues. The CDR3 bases are TGCGCCAGCAGCCAATCGAGTCGCACAGATACGCAGTATTTT. Translating it yields CASSQSSRTDTQYF.

V gene TRBV19 combines with J gene TRBJ1-1; D not certain. The V end was cut by 5 bases, the J end by 1 base, with 11 bases between. The CDR3 is 14 amino acids. Germline V lookup: CDR1 LNHDA, CDR2 SQIVND (reference sequence). This CDR3 reads CASSLRIGNTEAFF. The CDR3, as DNA: TGTGCCAGTAGTTTGCGGATAGGGAACACTGAAGCTTTCTTT.

The chain has TRBV27 and TRBJ2-2; TRBD1 matches 10 bases. V was pared by 2 bases and J by 0 bases, with 12 bases of the junction left unmatched. The germline V gene encodes CDR1 MNHEY and CDR2 SMNVEV (reference sequence). The CDR3 sequence is 20 residues long. The CDR3 sequence is CASSLLGQGPSFANTGELFF. The CDR3, as DNA: TGTGCCAGCAGTTTACTGGGACAGGGGCCGTCGTTCGCGAACACCGGGGAGCTGTTTTTT.

The chain is built from TRBV10-3 and TRBJ2-5; TRBD1 matches at 10 bases. With V trimmed by 8 bases and J by 2 bases, 11 bases remained unmatched. Per germline, CDR1 ENHRY and CDR2 SYGVKD. This CDR3 comprises 16 residues. The CDR3 loop reads CAIGEGGQGLQETQYF. CDR3 in DNA: TGTGCCATCGGGGAGGGGGGACAGGGGCTACAAGAGACCCAGTACTTC.

The V call is TRBV5-8, the J call TRBJ1-3, with D perhaps TRBD1 (5 bases). This CDR3 contains 14 residues. Germline V lookup: CDR1 SGHTS, CDR2 YDEGEE. V lost 1 base and J 7 bases, leaving 12 bases between the germline ends. The CDR3 region is CASSLPGGSNTIYF. As DNA, the CDR3 is TGTGCCAGCAGCTTGCCCGGGGGAAGCAACACCATATATTTT. Looking up the rest from reference TRBV5-8 and TRBJ1-3 gives the full variable domain: EAGVTQSPTHLIKTRGQQATLRCSPISGHTSVYWYQQALGLGLQFLLWYDEGEERNRGNFPPRFSGRQFPNYSSELNVNALELEDSALYLCASSLPGGSNTIYFGEGSWLTVV.

This clone came up once. V gene TRBV19 combines with J gene TRBJ2-7; TRBD1 matches at 8 bases. J gave up 3 bases and V 4 bases, and 2 bases lay outside the gene matches. This CDR3 spans 13 amino acids. Germline CDR1 LNHDA, CDR2 SQIVND (reference sequence). The DNA for the CDR3 is TGTGCCAGTAGTACGGGACAGGTCTACGAGCAGTACTTC. Encoded protein: CASSTGQVYEQYF.

The chain combines TRBV6-5 with TRBJ2-5; D possibly corresponds to TRBD1 (5 bases). The CDR3 is 14 amino acids. The V and J ends lost 5 bases and 4 bases respectively, with 14 bases between them. Germline CDR1 is MNHEY and CDR2 is SVGAGI. CDR3 protein: CASSRGHPGETQYF. CDR3 nucleotides: TGTGCCAGCAGTAGGGGCCATCCGGGAGAGACCCAGTACTTC.

V and J are TRBV10-3 and TRBJ2-2, with a possible D match to TRBD2 (5 bases). This CDR3 is built from 14 residues. The germline gives CDR1 ENHRY, CDR2 SYGVKD. The V end lost 3 bases, the J end lost 1 base, and 6 bases lay between the germline ends. This CDR3 is CAISEEGNTGELFF. The CDR3 DNA sequence: TGTGCCATCAGTGAAGAGGGGAACACCGGGGAGCTGTTTTTT.

The rearrangement uses TRBV18 and TRBJ1-2, with D possibly matching TRBD1 (5 bases). Germline-derived CDR1 and CDR2 are KGHSH and LQKENI. V was clipped by 5 bases and J by 5 bases, with 21 bases between them. This CDR3 contains 16 residues. The CDR3 protein is CASSFKGTSGGYGYTF. The CDR3 region has the DNA TGTGCCAGCTCATTCAAAGGGACTTCCGGAGGATATGGCTACACCTTC.

The chain joins TRBV3-1 (or the pseudogene TRBV3-2) to TRBJ2-1; 10 bases fit TRBD2. CDR1 is LGHDT and CDR2 is YNNKEL in the germline V gene (reference sequence). Germline trimming cut 0 bases from V and 4 bases from J; bases unmatched to any gene: 3. This CDR3 comprises 16 residues. The DNA for the CDR3 is TGTGCCAGCAGCCAAGAGGCTAGCGGGGGATACAATGAGCAGTTCTTC. The encoded protein is CASSQEASGGYNEQFF.

The gene calls are TRBV27 and TRBJ1-5, with a possible D match to TRBD1 (5 bases). Trimming took 5 bases from V and 4 from J, leaving 15 bases between them. In germline, CDR1 is MNHEY, CDR2 SMNVEV (reference sequence). The CDR3 totals 15 residues. This CDR3 reads CASSPRQGSNQPQHF. The CDR3 region has the DNA TGTGCCAGCAGTCCCCGTCAGGGCTCTAATCAGCCCCAGCATTTT.

This chain connects TRBV7-9 to TRBJ1-1, with 8 bases matching TRBD1. Germline values: CDR1 SEHNR, CDR2 FQNEAQ (reference sequence). The CDR3 sequence is 15 residues long. Unmatched junction bases numbered 8, after V lost 4 bases and J lost 4 bases. DNA for the CDR3: TGTGCCAGCAGCTCCCTGACAGGGGTCTCCACTGAAGCTTTCTTT. It is translated as CASSSLTGVSTEAFF.

The V and J genes are TRBV25-1 and TRBJ1-2; TRBD1 matches 10 bases. Germline CDR1 reads MGHDK; CDR2 reads SYGVNS. This CDR3 comprises 18 residues. J gave up 4 bases and V 4 bases, and 15 bases lay outside the gene matches. The CDR3 region is CASSGGRQGALRAYGYTF. The CDR3, as DNA: TGTGCCAGCAGTGGCGGGAGACAGGGGGCCCTCAGGGCCTATGGCTACACCTTC.

V usage is TRBV6-6 and J usage is TRBJ1-2, with D possibly matching TRBD1 (5 bases). V dropped 5 bases and J dropped 5 bases, with 12 bases sitting between them. This CDR3 is 13 amino acids long. Germline V gives CDR1 MNHNY, CDR2 SVGAGI (reference sequence). CDR3 sequence reads: CASSTGGGYGYTF. CDR3 in DNA: TGTGCCAGCAGTACCGGGGGGGGGTATGGCTACACCTTC.